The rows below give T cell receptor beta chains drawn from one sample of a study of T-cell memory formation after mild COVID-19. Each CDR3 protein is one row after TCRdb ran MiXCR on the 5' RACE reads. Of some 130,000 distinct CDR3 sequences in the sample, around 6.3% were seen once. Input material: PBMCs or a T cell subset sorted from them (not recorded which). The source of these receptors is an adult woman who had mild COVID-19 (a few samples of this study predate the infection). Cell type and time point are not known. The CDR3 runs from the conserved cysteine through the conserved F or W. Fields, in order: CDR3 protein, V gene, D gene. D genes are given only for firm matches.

CDR3aa: CASSLRGRNTEAFF
v_gene: TRBV3-1
d_gene: .

CDR3aa: CSVEDARSDEQYF
v_gene: TRBV29-1
d_gene: .

CDR3aa: CASSRRENTEAFF
v_gene: TRBV12-3/TRBV12-4
d_gene: .

CDR3aa: CASSPGLSPTSTDTQYF
v_gene: TRBV5-1
d_gene: TRBD2

CDR3aa: CASSPKGTGRTLWGYTF
v_gene: TRBV4-1
d_gene: .

CDR3aa: CASSSGSLTYEQYF
v_gene: TRBV6-1
d_gene: .

CDR3aa: CASSAFGGTDTQYF
v_gene: TRBV7-9
d_gene: TRBD2

CDR3aa: CASTGTSGTDTQYF
v_gene: TRBV5-1
d_gene: TRBD2

CDR3aa: CATSAFGGLAGQTDTQYF
v_gene: TRBV24-1
d_gene: TRBD2

CDR3aa: CASRGDRGSNEQYF
v_gene: TRBV19
d_gene: TRBD1

CDR3aa: CASSLTAGGSDTQYF
v_gene: TRBV11-1
d_gene: TRBD2

CDR3aa: CASSLPRPGQGLLFPYNEQFF
v_gene: TRBV5-1
d_gene: TRBD1

CDR3aa: CAIADPQKGLAAAYEQYF
v_gene: TRBV10-3
d_gene: TRBD2

CDR3aa: CASRSRTGNTIYF
v_gene: TRBV12-3/TRBV12-4
d_gene: .

CDR3aa: CASSLGGRDTDTQYF
v_gene: TRBV5-1
d_gene: .

CDR3aa: CASSESRVRNQPQHF
v_gene: TRBV6-1
d_gene: .

CDR3aa: CASSSPSRTEAFF
v_gene: TRBV5-1
d_gene: .

CDR3aa: CSARAWTSGRVVNSYEQYF
v_gene: TRBV20-1
d_gene: TRBD2

CDR3aa: CASSYSKSDRTTSGNTIYF
v_gene: TRBV6-2/TRBV6-3
d_gene: TRBD1

CDR3aa: CASSDWGILGNTIYF
v_gene: TRBV10-2
d_gene: .

CDR3aa: CASSPHTANYGYTF
v_gene: TRBV7-9
d_gene: .

CDR3aa: CASSWTSGVGETQYF
v_gene: TRBV7-2
d_gene: TRBD2

CDR3aa: CASSYREGETQYF
v_gene: TRBV6-2/TRBV6-3
d_gene: .

CDR3aa: CATSRGLFGATDTQYF
v_gene: TRBV15
d_gene: .

CDR3aa: CASSLVPGNTEAFF
v_gene: TRBV7-2
d_gene: .

CDR3aa: CAISVGGVSGDAGELFF
v_gene: TRBV10-3
d_gene: .

CDR3aa: CASSLVRGEPQHF
v_gene: TRBV7-3
d_gene: .

CDR3aa: CASSLDVGRVETQYF
v_gene: TRBV7-8
d_gene: TRBD2

CDR3aa: CASSLTSTGYTF
v_gene: TRBV7-9
d_gene: .

CDR3aa: CASSLARESTLHF
v_gene: TRBV5-1
d_gene: .

CDR3aa: CASSLSGQVVQPQHF
v_gene: TRBV5-6
d_gene: TRBD1

CDR3aa: CSVRTVYEQYF
v_gene: TRBV29-1
d_gene: .

CDR3aa: CASSLTGRGLTAEYVQFF
v_gene: TRBV5-6
d_gene: .

CDR3aa: CASSLAGGNSPLHF
v_gene: TRBV5-1
d_gene: .

CDR3aa: CASSPGGQVGNTIYF
v_gene: TRBV12-3/TRBV12-4
d_gene: .

CDR3aa: CASRKEETQYF
v_gene: TRBV5-1
d_gene: .

CDR3aa: CASLEAGTDTQYF
v_gene: TRBV5-1
d_gene: .

CDR3aa: CASSFLGQISYNEQFF
v_gene: TRBV12-3/TRBV12-4
d_gene: .

CDR3aa: CATSAGSSNQPQHF
v_gene: TRBV24-1
d_gene: .

CDR3aa: CAWSVSSLYNEQFF
v_gene: TRBV30
d_gene: .

CDR3aa: CASSVNRDEQFF
v_gene: TRBV9
d_gene: .

CDR3aa: CSVSFSGRDQPQHF
v_gene: TRBV29-1
d_gene: .